One sample yielded the 18 T cell receptor beta chains listed below, sequenced in a study of T cells after yellow fever vaccination. TCRdb called the 5' RACE reads again in MiXCR, with one record for every CDR3 protein. The profile shows fewer than 350,000 distinct CDR3 sequences, around 3.6% of them singletons. The material sequenced was PBMCs, taken on the day of the yellow fever booster vaccination. The receptor source for this set is a man aged 18 to 30 who received the YFV17D yellow fever vaccine.

This sequence joins TRBV7-3 and TRBJ1-1; perhaps TRBD1 as D (6 bases). CDR1 is SGHTA, CDR2 FQGTGA, per germline. This CDR3 region has 14 residues. Between the trimmed V and J ends, which lost 4 bases and 1 base, there was a span of 10 bases. The CDR3 DNA reads as TGTGCCAGCAGCTCGGGGGCGCGGAACACTGAAGCTTTCTTT. It specifies CASSSGARNTEAFF.

This clonotype was counted at least ten times. The chain carries TRBV2 and TRBJ2-5; D might be TRBD2 (5 bases). Germline CDR1 SNHLY, CDR2 FYNNEI. The CDR3 has 12 amino acids. The CDR3: CGVGSGWETQYF. In DNA, the CDR3 is TGTGGAGTGGGGAGCGGTTGGGAGACCCAGTACTTC.

The gene calls are TRBV5-1 and TRBJ1-6; D is unclear. This CDR3 is built from 17 residues. V dropped 2 bases and J dropped 10 bases, with 22 bases sitting between them. In germline, CDR1 is SGHRS, CDR2 YFSETQ. Here the CDR3 reads CASSFTSPRTLRSPLHF. The CDR3 DNA reads as TGCGCCAGCAGCTTCACTAGTCCCAGAACATTGAGATCACCCCTCCACTTT.

This clonotype was recorded a few times. The chain uses TRBV7-2 and TRBJ2-1, with 10 bases matching TRBD2. CDR3 length: 15 amino acids. Trimming cost V 3 bases and J 7 bases; bases outside gene matches: 6. CDR1 SGHTA and CDR2 FQGNSA come from the germline V gene. The CDR3 nucleotides are TGTGCCAGCAGCTTCAGCGGGGGGGCCGAGAATGAGCAGTTCTTC. The encoded protein is CASSFSGGAENEQFF.

Only a few counts were recorded for this clonotype. Here the CDR3 reads CASSLTPPIYEQYF. The CDR3 region has the DNA TGTGCCAGCAGCCTCACTCCCCCCATATACGAGCAGTACTTC. The V and J genes are TRBV7-2 and TRBJ2-7, with no clear D. CDR1 and CDR2 (germline): SGHTA, FQGNSA. The ends were cut back, 5 bases at V and 4 bases at J, with 15 bases in the middle. The CDR3 is 14 residues long. The entire variable domain, with the rest obtained from reference TRBV7-2 and TRBJ2-7, is as follows: GAGVSQSPSNKVTEKGKDVELRCDPISGHTALYWYRQSLGQGLEFLIYFQGNSAPDKSGLPSDRFSAERTGGSVSTLTIQRTQQEDSAVYLCASSLTPPIYEQYFGPGTRLTVT.

This clonotype was observed a few times. The rearrangement uses TRBV19 and TRBJ1-5, with 9 positions matching TRBD1. The ends lost 6 bases at V and 11 bases at J; junction bases unmatched: 14. Looked up from germline, CDR1 is LNHDA and CDR2 is SQIVND (reference sequence). The CDR3 has 15 residues. DNA for the CDR3: TGTGCCAGTAGATACGGGACAGGGCGGGTCGGGTCCCAGCATTTT. This encodes CASRYGTGRVGSQHF.

The V gene is TRBV5-5, the J gene TRBJ1-3; D call uncertain. This CDR3 contains 17 residues. The V and J ends lost 2 bases and 0 bases respectively, with 15 bases between them. Per germline, CDR1 SGHKS and CDR2 YYEKEE (reference sequence). As DNA, the CDR3 is TGTGCCAGCAGCTTTGCCGGACTGCCCAGCTCTGGAAACACCATATATTTT. This gives the protein CASSFAGLPSSGNTIYF.

This clonotype was seen repeatedly, ten times or more. The genes are TRBV12-3 or TRBV12-4 and TRBJ1-5; the D gene is possibly TRBD1 (5 bases). The CDR3 extends over 14 amino acids. V was pared by 5 bases and J by 0 bases, with 8 bases between. The CDR3 nucleotides are TGTGCCAGCAGTCGGGACCATAGCAATCAGCCCCAGCATTTT. It yields the protein CASSRDHSNQPQHF.

This clonotype occurred a few times. The chain links TRBV18 to TRBJ2-3; 13 bases agree with TRBD2. V was clipped by 2 bases and J by 0 bases; unmatched bases: 5. The CDR3 extends over 18 amino acids. Germline CDR1 KGHSH, CDR2 LQKENI. CDR3 sequence: CASSPRTSGGQSTDTQYF. The CDR3 DNA is TGTGCCAGCTCACCAAGGACTAGCGGGGGCCAAAGCACAGATACGCAGTATTTT.

This clonotype was observed many times. V is TRBV6-2 or TRBV6-3 and J is TRBJ2-1; 7 bases are shared with TRBD2. Per germline, CDR1 MNHEY and CDR2 SVGEGT. The J segment lost 5 bases and the V segment lost 5 bases, leaving 9 bases of the junction unmatched. The CDR3 runs to 15 residues. CDR3 coding DNA: TGTGCCAGCAGTCTTGACGGGGCGGGGGACAATGAGCAGTTCTTC. This sequence encodes CASSLDGAGDNEQFF.

This clonotype was recorded many times. The gene calls are TRBV6-5 and TRBJ2-7; no definite D call. The CDR3 loop spans 14 amino acids. In germline, CDR1 is MNHEY, CDR2 SVGAGI. Deletions cut 2 bases from V and 1 base from J, with 9 bases between. CDR3 in amino acids: CASSYPGLSYEQYV. For the CDR3, the DNA is TGTGCCAGCAGTTACCCGGGTCTTTCCTACGAGCAGTACGTC.

This clonotype was found many times. The chain has TRBV5-1 and TRBJ1-2; unclear D gene. The CDR3 covers 15 residues. The germline V gene encodes CDR1 SGHRS and CDR2 YFSETQ. V lost 8 bases and J lost 0, with 17 bases in between. CDR3 protein: CASQRVGAANYGYTF. Here the CDR3 DNA reads TGCGCCAGTCAGAGGGTCGGCGCCGCTAACTATGGCTACACCTTC. Supplemented by reference TRBV5-1 and TRBJ1-2, the full variable domain reads KAGVTQTPRYLIKTRGQQVTLSCSPISGHRSVSWYQQTPGQGLQFLFEYFSETQRNKGNFPGRFSGRQFSNSRSEMNVSTLELGDSALYLCASQRVGAANYGYTFGSGTRLTVV.

This clonotype was observed a handful of times. This chain uses TRBV6-5 with TRBJ2-5, with 8 bases identical to TRBD2. V dropped 2 bases and J dropped 4; count of bases not matched to a gene: 3. The CDR3 extends over 14 amino acids. The germline V gene encodes CDR1 MNHEY and CDR2 SVGAGI. CDR3 DNA sequence: TGTGCCAGCAGTTACGGCGGGGGGCTAGAGACCCAGTACTTC. It encodes CASSYGGGLETQYF.

The gene calls are TRBV5-6 and TRBJ1-1, with D perhaps TRBD1 (6 bases). The V end lost 3 bases, the J end lost 6 bases, and 21 bases lay between the germline ends. The CDR3 consists of 16 residues. Germline V lookup: CDR1 SGHDT, CDR2 YYEEEE. The CDR3 spells CASSSYSTGWSAEAFF. For the CDR3, the DNA is TGTGCCAGCAGCTCGTATTCAACAGGGTGGAGCGCTGAAGCTTTCTTT.

This clonotype appeared many times. The V call is TRBV6-5, the J call TRBJ2-7; D not resolved. The V gene lost 6 bases and the J gene lost 0 bases, with 12 bases spanning the gap. CDR3 length: 14 amino acids. Per germline, CDR1 MNHEY and CDR2 SVGAGI. The CDR3 protein is CASRPEQSSYEQYF. The CDR3 DNA sequence: TGTGCCAGCAGGCCCGAACAGAGCTCCTACGAGCAGTACTTC.

In its sample, this clonotype was seen a few times. The V and J genes are TRBV4-3 and TRBJ1-6; TRBD1 aligns across 9 bases. Germline assignment: CDR1 LGHNA and CDR2 YSLEER. Germline trimming cut 1 base from V and 6 bases from J; bases unmatched to any gene: 4. CDR3 length: 16 residues. CDR3 loop: CASSQGQGGGNSPLHF. CDR3 DNA: TGCGCCAGCAGCCAAGGACAGGGGGGTGGTAATTCACCCCTCCACTTT.

This chain connects TRBV20-1 to TRBJ1-3; D is undetermined. Germline loops: CDR1 DFQATT, CDR2 SNEGSKA (reference sequence). V was shortened by 0 bases and J by 4 bases, with 13 bases between the two germline ends. The CDR3 consists of 15 residues. CDR3 nucleotide sequence: TGCAGTGCTAGAGATCTGGGAGGGTTGGGAAACACCATATATTTT. Its protein is CSARDLGGLGNTIYF.

Here the CDR3 reads CASSLSLALSTDTQYF. DNA for the CDR3: TGTGCCAGCAGTTTAAGCCTAGCCCTTAGCACAGATACGCAGTATTTT. The chain has TRBV27 and TRBJ2-3, with D maybe TRBD2 (5 bases). Trimming removed 2 bases at V and 0 bases at J, with 12 bases between. Per germline, CDR1 MNHEY and CDR2 SMNVEV (reference sequence). This CDR3 has 16 amino acids.